This T cell receptor (beta chain) stems from a study of blood T cells in healthy people across ages. For the study at large: About one barcoded beta molecule was captured per two T cells (by template switching).

Alongside a J-beta primer mix, a sample-barcoded 5' primer served in a second PCR lasting roughly 6 to 11 cycles. TCRdb processed the 5' RACE reads anew with MiXCR; each CDR3 protein has one entry. The data show 1,800,000 or so distinct CDR3 sequences, approximately 40% seen once. Trimming took 4 bases from V and 8 from J; bases not matched to a gene: 5. The CDR3 covers 14 residues. Germline CDR1 reads SGHRS; CDR2 reads YFSETQ. Healthy Caucasians from Russia aged about 6 to 95 served as donors. The authors drew around 9.4 milliliters of peripheral blood from each donor. This clonotype was counted many times.

This chain connects TRBV5-1 to TRBJ1-4, with 10 bases identical to TRBD1. The specimen was blood. This receptor was identified in a human donor in good health. CDR3 residues: CASSLGTGEEKLFF. In DNA form, the CDR3 reads TGCGCCAGCAGCCTCGGGACAGGGGAGGAAAAACTGTTTTTT.